These T cell receptor beta chains were read from a single sample in a study of tumor and adjacent non-tumor tissue in lung cancer. From the multiplex PCR reads, TCRdb called clonotypes with MiXCR, one entry per CDR3 protein. Altogether approximately 76,000 distinct CDR3 sequences are present, approximately 71% being singletons, with the ten largest covering approximately 12%. The specimen sequenced was lung tumor tissue. These receptors all come from a woman aged 70-85 years with non-small cell lung cancer. Both conserved end residues are part of each CDR3. The D gene is left open where the match is weak. Not every row has a clone size; where given, it reads once, few, many or a size class.

j_call v_call d_call clone_size cdr3_aa cdr3_nt
TRBJ2-2 TRBV6-6 - - CASRITGVGELLF TGTGCCAGCAGGATAACGGGAGTCGGGGAGCTGCTTTTT
TRBJ2-5 TRBV28 - many CASRNDNPQETQYF TGTGCCAGCAGAAATGACAACCCTCAAGAGACCCAGTACTTC
TRBJ2-3 TRBV5-1 - - CPSSRPSDTQYF TGCCCCAGCAGTCGGCCTTCAGATACGCAGTATTTT
TRBJ1-1 TRBV29-1 - - CSVSRLRYRGKVRNAEVFF TGCAGCGTTTCCAGATTGAGATATAGGGGTAAAGTACGTAACGCTGAAGTTTTCTTT
TRBJ1-6 TRBV30 - few CAWRRRGSYNSPLHF TGTGCCTGGAGACGCAGGGGCAGTTATAATTCACCCCTCCACTTT
TRBJ2-1 TRBV6-2/TRBV6-3 - - CASSYGQGERDKRFF TGTGCCAGCAGTTACGGGCAGGGGGAGCGGGATAAGCGGTTCTTC
TRBJ2-3 TRBV10-3 TRBD1 - CSSHRDRTTDTQYF TGTTCCTCCCATAGGGACAGAACGACAGATACACAGTATTTT
TRBJ2-5 TRBV12-3/TRBV12-4 - - CAGSLALGVRETQYF TGTGCCGGCAGTTTAGCGCTAGGGGTCCGAGAGACCCAGTACTTC
TRBJ2-6 TRBV12-3/TRBV12-4 TRBD1 - CASSGTGSSGASVLIF TGTGCCAGCAGTGGGACAGGGAGCTCTGGGGCCAGCGTCCTGATTTTC
TRBJ2-7 TRBV6-1 - many CAMSNQWADSYEQYF TGTGCCATGTCCAACCAATGGGCCGACTCCTACGAGCAGTACTTC
TRBJ2-5 TRBV28 TRBD1 many CASSARQGAIGETQYF TGTGCCAGCAGCGCCCGACAGGGGGCAATTGGAGAGACCCAGTACTTC
TRBJ2-5 TRBV6-1 - many CASSERGGQLF TGTGCCAGCAGTGAAAGGGGGGGACAGCTATTC
TRBJ1-5 TRBV20-1 - - CSARDAMGNGNLPQHF TGCAGTGCTAGAGATGCAATGGGGAATGGCAACCTGCCCCAGCATTTT
TRBJ1-3 TRBV12-3/TRBV12-4 - many CASSPSSGNTIYF TGTGCCAGCAGTCCCTCCTCTGGAAACACCATATATTTT
TRBJ2-1 TRBV12-3/TRBV12-4 - many CASRIQGPRGEQFF TGTGCCAGCAGAATCCAAGGACCTCGGGGTGAGCAGTTCTTC
TRBJ2-2 TRBV10-1 - - CASSELGGVDTRELFF TGCGCCAGCAGTGAACTAGGGGGAGTCGACACCAGGGAGCTGTTTTTT
TRBJ2-5 TRBV11-3 - - CASSLGKGETQYF TGTGCCAGCAGCTTAGGCAAGGGGGAGACCCAATACTTC
TRBJ2-7 TRBV6-5 - - CASSPGPAVNDYELYF TGTGCTAGCAGTCCCGGACCAGCGGTAAATGATTACGAGCTGTACTTC
TRBJ2-7 TRBV28 TRBD1 - CVNSSGQHYEQYF TGTGTCAACAGTTCGGGACAGCACTACGAGCAGTACTTC
TRBJ2-1 TRBV12-3/TRBV12-4 - many CASSFPTARGNEQFF TGTGCCAGCAGTTTTCCCACAGCCCGGGGCAATGAGCAGTTCTTC
TRBJ2-1 TRBV6-4 - once CASSWISDGGNEQFF TGTGCCAGCAGTTGGATTAGTGACGGCGGCAATGAGCAGTTCTTC
TRBJ1-1 TRBV24-1 - - CATSGTWGTEASF TGTGCCACCAGTGGGACATGGGGCACTGAAGCTTCCTTT
TRBJ2-1 TRBV6-2/TRBV6-3 - - CASSYFWDDRVQFF TGTGCCAGCAGTTACTTTTGGGACGATAGAGTGCAGTTCTTC
TRBJ2-1 TRBV11-1 TRBD2 - CASSKREGRYEEFF TGTGCCAGCAGCAAGCGGGAGGGCCGCTATGAGGAGTTCTTC
TRBJ2-1 TRBV5-4 TRBD2 - CASTRLAGVVYEQFF TGTGCCAGCACACGACTAGCGGGAGTGGTGTATGAGCAGTTCTTC
TRBJ2-7 TRBV5-6 - - CASSSRREQYF TGTGCCAGCAGTTCTCGGCGCGAGCAGTACTTC
TRBJ2-5 TRBV6-5 - - CARSYSLGEWEETQYF TGTGCCAGGAGTTACTCGCTTGGGGAGTGGGAGGAGACCCAGTACTTC
TRBJ2-2 TRBV5-5 TRBD1 many CASSLRTGDTGELFF TGTGCCAGCAGCTTGAGGACAGGGGACACCGGGGAGCTGTTTTTT
TRBJ2-7 TRBV12-3/TRBV12-4 - - CTSSARDYEQYF TGTACCAGCAGTGCTAGGGACTACGAGCAGTACTTC
TRBJ2-3 TRBV28 TRBD2 - CTSSLVTSKDTQYF TGTACCAGCAGTCTGGTGACTAGCAAAGATACGCAGTATTTT
TRBJ2-7 TRBV7-3 TRBD1 few CASSFDRGYEQYF TGTGCCAGCAGCTTCGACAGGGGTTACGAGCAGTACTTC
TRBJ2-1 TRBV6-1 TRBD2 - CASSVDGWTSGYNEQFF TGTGCCAGCAGTGTAGATGGTTGGACTAGCGGTTACAATGAGCAATTCTTC
TRBJ1-2 TRBV11-1 - once CASSYSGIGYSYTF TGTGCCAGCAGTTATTCGGGAATTGGCTATAGCTACACCTTC
TRBJ2-1 TRBV10-3 TRBD2 - CATLNIGTSVAYNEQFF TGTGCCACCTTGAATATCGGGACTAGCGTTGCCTACAATGAGCAGTTCTTC
TRBJ2-3 TRBV28 TRBD2 many CASSYSGDSTDTQYF TGTGCCAGCAGTTATAGCGGGGATAGCACAGATACGCAGTATTTT
TRBJ2-7 TRBV4-1 - medium-sized CASSQEYREYYYEQYF TGCGCCAGCAGCCAAGAATACAGGGAATATTATTACGAGCAGTACTTC
TRBJ2-7 TRBV12-3/TRBV12-4 - once CASSLMSTYEQYF TGTGCCAGCAGTTTAATGAGTACCTACGAGCAATACTTC
TRBJ2-5 TRBV4-1 TRBD2 many CASSRVAGYQETQYF TGCGCCAGCAGCCGAGTAGCGGGCTACCAAGAGACCCAGTACTTC
TRBJ2-5 TRBV11-1 - medium-sized CASSLHRLQETQYF TGTGCCAGCAGCTTGCACAGGTTGCAAGAGACCCAGTACTTC
TRBJ2-1 TRBV5-8 TRBD2 - CASSLRGTNQMSKFF TGTGCCAGCAGCCTTCGGGGGACTAACCAAATGTCGAAGTTCTTC
TRBJ2-1 TRBV10-1 - many CASSDLSTAPLRFF TGCGCCAGCAGTGACCTGTCGACGGCCCCTCTTCGATTCTTC
TRBJ2-1 TRBV6-5 - - CASSCWLGEGEETQFF TGTGCCAGCAGTTGCTGGCTTGGGGAGGGGGAAGAGACCCAGTTCTTC
TRBJ2-3 TRBV12-3/TRBV12-4 - once CASSSALVSHRYF TGTGCAAGCAGTTCCGCACTAGTAAGCCATCGGTATTTT
TRBJ2-7 TRBV12-3/TRBV12-4 TRBD2 many CASSSTTSGREQYF TGTGCCAGCAGTTCCACAACTAGCGGGAGAGAGCAGTACTTC
TRBJ2-7 TRBV6-5 - - CVNSYGGAYEQYF TGTGTCAACAGTTACGGCGGGGCCTACGAGCAGTACTTC
TRBJ1-2 TRBV6-1 - - CAISETPWEKGYGYTF TGTGCCATCAGTGAAACGCCTTGGGAAAAGGGCTATGGCTACACCTTC
TRBJ2-2 TRBV28 - once CVTQGANTGKLFF TGTGTCACCCAGGGAGCTAACACCGGGAAGCTGTTTTTT
TRBJ2-3 TRBV5-1 TRBD1 - CASIQDRAIDTQYF TGCGCCAGCATCCAGGACAGGGCGATAGATACGCAGTATTTT
TRBJ1-5 TRBV29-1 - - CSAREHSNEPQHF TGCAGTGCACGCGAACATAGCAATGAGCCCCAGCATTTT
TRBJ1-1 TRBV5-1 - few CASSGGSIGNTEAFF TGCGCCAGCAGCGGTGGGTCAATTGGAAACACTGAAGCTTTCTTT
TRBJ1-3 TRBV28 TRBD1 few CASKSGGSGNTIYF TGTGCCAGCAAATCAGGGGGTTCAGGAAACACCATATATTTT
TRBJ1-2 TRBV6-4 - - CVRSAFGGHKFGGYTF TGTGTCAGAAGTGCCTTCGGGGGGCACAAGTTTGGTGGCTACACCTTC
TRBJ2-5 TRBV20-1 - few CSANGRENQETQYF TGCAGTGCTAATGGGCGCGAGAACCAAGAGACCCAGTACTTC
TRBJ2-6 TRBV29-1 - - CSTSGWDTGANVLTF TGCAGCACGTCAGGGTGGGATACTGGGGCCAACGTCCTGACTTTC